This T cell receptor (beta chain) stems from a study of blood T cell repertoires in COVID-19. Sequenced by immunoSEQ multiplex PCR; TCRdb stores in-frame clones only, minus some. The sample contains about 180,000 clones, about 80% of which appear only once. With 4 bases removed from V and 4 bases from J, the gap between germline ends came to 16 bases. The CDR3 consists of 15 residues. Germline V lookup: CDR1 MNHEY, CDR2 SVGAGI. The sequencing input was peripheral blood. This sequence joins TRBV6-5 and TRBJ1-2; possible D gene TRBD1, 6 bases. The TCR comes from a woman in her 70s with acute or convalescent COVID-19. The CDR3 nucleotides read TGTGCCAGCAGTTTCACAGGGAGAATAAGCTATGGCTACACCTTC. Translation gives CASSFTGRISYGYTF.